This passage covers 27 T cell receptor beta chains from one sample sequenced in a study of blood T cell repertoires in COVID-19. The method was immunoSEQ multiplex PCR; TCRdb's version includes in-frame clones alone and lacks a portion of them. Among approximately 310,000 clones listed, approximately 87% were seen once. The sequenced sample consisted of peripheral blood. All receptors come from a woman in her 50s who had recovered from COVID-19.

The V and J genes are TRBV6-2 or TRBV6-3 and TRBJ1-5, with D possibly being TRBD1 (6 bases). Germline CDR1 MNHEY, CDR2 SVGEGT. V dropped 6 bases and J dropped 11 bases, with 17 bases sitting between them. CDR3 size: 13 residues. The CDR3 bases are TGTGCCAGCAGCCTACAGGGAATGAAGGCCCAGCATTTT. Its protein product is CASSLQGMKAQHF.

The genes are TRBV24-1 and TRBJ2-1; 10 bases line up with TRBD2. Germline V gives CDR1 KGHDR, CDR2 SFDVKD. This CDR3 is built from 16 residues. V lost 4 bases, J lost 4 bases, and 6 bases stayed unmatched. The CDR3, as DNA: TGTGCCACCAGTGAGTTAGCGGGGGGAAGTTACAATGAGCAGTTCTTC. Translating gives CATSELAGGSYNEQFF.

This clone was counted a single time. This chain links TRBV6-5 with TRBJ1-2; a weak D match, TRBD1 (6 bases). V lost 7 bases and J lost 5, with 17 bases in between. The CDR3 is made up of 14 amino acids. Germline lookup yields CDR1 MNHEY and CDR2 SVGAGI. The CDR3 region has the DNA TGTGCCAGCACCATGAGGGGGATTCGGTATGGCTACACCTTC. Amino acid sequence: CASTMRGIRYGYTF.

The CDR3 DNA is TGTGCCAGCAGTTACCAACCAACAGGATACGAGCAGTACTTC. It translates to CASSYQPTGYEQYF. The chain employs TRBV6-2 or TRBV6-3 and TRBJ2-7, with D perhaps matching TRBD1 (5 bases). CDR1 and CDR2 (germline): MNHEY, SVGEGT. The CDR3 totals 14 residues. V was trimmed by 2 bases and J by 4 bases, leaving 12 bases between them.

The chain joins TRBV4-3 to TRBJ2-7; 7 nucleotides line up with TRBD2. Germline CDR1 is LGHNA and CDR2 is YSLEER. The J segment lost 3 bases and the V segment lost 1 base, leaving 15 bases of the junction unmatched. The CDR3 runs to 18 residues. CDR3: CASSQVVGGGVVFYEQYF. In DNA form, the CDR3 reads TGCGCCAGCAGCCAAGTTGTGGGGGGGGGTGTAGTCTTCTACGAGCAGTACTTC.

The chain is built from TRBV27 and TRBJ1-2, with D tentatively TRBD1 (5 bases). The CDR3 has 14 amino acids. Germline-derived CDR1 and CDR2 are MNHEY and SMNVEV (reference sequence). V lost 5 bases to trimming and J lost 5 bases, with 15 bases between them. The CDR3 region has the DNA TGTGCCAGCAGTCCGATCGACAGTCTATATGGCTACACCTTC. Its translation: CASSPIDSLYGYTF.

This rearrangement joins TRBV30 to TRBJ2-2; no clear D. The ends were cut back, 0 bases at V and 2 bases at J, with 7 bases in the middle. Germline assignment: CDR1 GTSNPN and CDR2 SVGIG (reference sequence). CDR3 length: 14 residues. CDR3 coding DNA: TGTGCCTGGAGTGTATCGGTAAACACCGGGGAGCTGTTTTTT. It yields the protein CAWSVSVNTGELFF.

A note on this clone: The same CDR3 is also encoded by other DNA sequences in this sample. V gene TRBV6-2 or TRBV6-3 combines with J gene TRBJ1-5, with D tentatively TRBD1 (5 bases). Germline CDR1 is MNHEY and CDR2 is SVGEGT. V was shortened by 3 bases and J by 7 bases, with 13 bases between the two germline ends. The CDR3 length is 14 residues. The CDR3 nucleotides read TGTGCCAGCAGTTATGGCCAGGGATACCAGCCCCAGCATTTT. As protein: CASSYGQGYQPQHF.

The chain joins TRBV7-2 to TRBJ2-4; 8 bases line up with TRBD2. V dropped 1 base and J dropped 0; count of bases not matched to a gene: 5. The CDR3 is 17 residues long. Germline V gene data show CDR1 as SGHTA and CDR2 as FQGNSA. CDR3 loop: CASSLVSGALAKNIQYF. The CDR3 coding sequence is TGTGCCAGCAGCTTAGTTAGCGGGGCGCTAGCCAAAAACATTCAGTACTTC.

In DNA, the CDR3 is TGTGCCAGCAGGACTTTGGGTAATTCACCCCTCCACTTT. Protein product: CASRTLGNSPLHF. The chain has TRBV7-9 and TRBJ1-6; unclear D gene. Germline values: CDR1 SEHNR, CDR2 FQNEAQ (reference sequence). V lost 6 bases and J lost 6, with 9 bases in between. The CDR3 is made up of 13 amino acids. Full variable domain (remainder filled in from reference TRBV7-9 and TRBJ1-6): DTGVSQNPRHKITKRGQNVTFRCDPISEHNRLYWYRQTLGQGPEFLTYFQNEAQLEKSRLLSDRFSAERPKGSFSTLEIQRTEQGDSAMYLCASRTLGNSPLHFGNGTRLTVT.

Remarks on this clone: One end of the junction fails to match germline, which may point to a read error. The V and J genes are TRBV28 and TRBJ2-7; D is perhaps TRBD2 (6 bases). Germline V lookup: CDR1 MDHEN, CDR2 SYDVKM. The CDR3 has 14 residues. CDR3 region: CASSFNGVGRKWDF. The CDR3 DNA sequence: TGTGCCAGCAGTTTTAACGGGGTCGGGAGAAAGTGGGACTTC.

The J gene is TRBJ2-7, the V gene TRBV11-2, with D possibly being TRBD2 (5 bases). With 3 bases removed from V and 1 base from J, the gap between germline ends came to 13 bases. Germline V gene lookup returns CDR1 SGHAT and CDR2 FQNNGV. The CDR3 runs to 15 residues. The CDR3 DNA sequence: TGTGCCAGCAGCTTCGTAGACCGGGGATCCTACGAGCAGTACTTC. It is translated as CASSFVDRGSYEQYF.

This chain connects TRBV6-1 to TRBJ2-2; possible D gene TRBD1, 5 bases. The CDR3 is made up of 14 amino acids. Germline values: CDR1 MNHNS, CDR2 SASEGT. Trimming stripped 2 bases from V and 2 bases from J, with 6 bases between. The CDR3 DNA reads TGTGCCAGCAGTGAACAGGGAAACACCGGGGAGCTGTTTTTT. It specifies CASSEQGNTGELFF.

In its sample, this clone was seen once. The chain joins TRBV6-1 to TRBJ1-2; D ambiguous. Trimming stripped 3 bases from V and 1 base from J, with 9 bases between. The germline CDR1 and CDR2 sequences are MNHNS and SASEGT. This CDR3 contains 14 residues. DNA of the CDR3: TGTGCCAGCAGTGACAGGTTTCTTAACTATGGCTACACCTTC. It translates to CASSDRFLNYGYTF.

The chain has TRBV3-1 (or the pseudogene TRBV3-2) and TRBJ2-3; D perhaps matches TRBD2 (6 bases). The CDR3 length is 18 residues. Trimming removed 0 bases at V and 2 bases at J, with 18 bases between. CDR1 is LGHDT and CDR2 is YNNKEL in the germline V gene (reference sequence). CDR3: CASSQDIGGVTNTDTQYF. CDR3 nucleotide sequence: TGTGCCAGCAGCCAAGATATTGGCGGGGTAACAAACACAGATACGCAGTATTTT.

The chain recombines TRBV28 with TRBJ2-7; 8 bases align to TRBD1. CDR1 is MDHEN, CDR2 SYDVKM, per germline. The CDR3 length is 12 residues. The junction had 5 bases not matched to a gene; V was cut back by 10 bases and J by 3 bases. The CDR3 sequence is CATGQGRYEQYF. The CDR3 region has the DNA TGTGCCACCGGACAGGGCCGCTACGAGCAGTACTTC.

The chain employs TRBV9 and TRBJ1-1; D might be TRBD1 (6 bases). This CDR3 is built from 15 residues. The V gene lost 0 bases and the J gene lost 5 bases, with 14 bases spanning the gap. Germline lookup yields CDR1 SGDLS and CDR2 YYNGEE. CDR3 sequence reads: CASSVALGARTEAFF. The CDR3 DNA reads TGTGCCAGCAGCGTAGCACTGGGGGCAAGGACTGAAGCTTTCTTT.

The chain couples TRBV5-1 to TRBJ2-5, with D hard to call. Germline V gene lookup returns CDR1 SGHRS and CDR2 YFSETQ. CDR3 length equals 15 residues. Deletions cut 2 bases from V and 1 base from J, with 12 bases between. The CDR3 loop reads CASSLLPESQETQYF. CDR3 coding DNA: TGCGCCAGCAGCTTACTACCGGAGAGCCAAGAGACCCAGTACTTC.

The CDR3 DNA reads as TGTGCCAGCAGCCCCTATGATGGAGGATCACCCCTCCACTTT. It yields the protein CASSPYDGGSPLHF. The chain links TRBV7-9 to TRBJ1-6, with D unclear. CDR1 and CDR2 from the germline V gene are SEHNR and FQNEAQ (reference sequence). This CDR3 contains 14 residues. The germline V and J ends were trimmed by 5 bases and 10 bases, with 15 bases remaining between them. The whole variable domain, remainder taken from reference TRBV7-9 and TRBJ1-6, is DTGVSQNPRHKITKRGQNVTFRCDPISEHNRLYWYRQTLGQGPEFLTYFQNEAQLEKSRLLSDRFSAERPKGSFSTLEIQRTEQGDSAMYLCASSPYDGGSPLHFGNGTRLTVT.

This rearrangement joins TRBV6-1 to TRBJ2-6; 7 nucleotides agree with TRBD2. The V gene end was trimmed by 1 base and the J gene end by 4 bases; junction bases not matched to a gene: 4. CDR1 is MNHNS, CDR2 SASEGT, per germline. The CDR3 is 16 residues long. The CDR3 DNA follows: TGTGCCAGCAGTGAAGTGGGAGGGACCGGGGCCAACGTCCTGACTTTC. This translates into CASSEVGGTGANVLTF.

The chain combines TRBV6-2 or TRBV6-3 with TRBJ2-7; a weak D match, TRBD1 (6 bases). This CDR3 has 14 amino acids. The germline V gene has CDR1 MNHEY and CDR2 SVGEGT. Trimming removed 4 bases from V and 6 bases from J, with 16 bases in between. This CDR3 is CASSLPSGTTEQYF. CDR3 in DNA: TGTGCCAGCAGTTTGCCATCCGGGACAACCGAGCAGTACTTC.

This chain connects TRBV6-5 to TRBJ1-2; D remains unclear. Trimming pared 0 bases from V and 4 bases from J, leaving 12 bases between. This CDR3 comprises 15 residues. Germline CDR1 is MNHEY and CDR2 is SVGAGI. The DNA for the CDR3 is TGTGCCAGCAGTTACTCGGCGGGGATCGGCTATGGCTACACCTTC. It translates to CASSYSAGIGYGYTF.

This clone showed up just a few times. The chain links TRBV2 to TRBJ1-2; 11 bases fit TRBD1. J gave up 7 bases and V 6 bases, and 13 bases lay outside the gene matches. This CDR3 has 16 amino acids. Germline CDR1 reads SNHLY; CDR2 reads FYNNEI. The DNA of the CDR3 is TGTGCCAGCAGAGGACAAACCGGGACAGGGGGTCTTGGCTACACCTTC. This gives the protein CASRGQTGTGGLGYTF.

Comments on this clone: Other DNA sequences of this sample code for an identical CDR3. The CDR3 nucleotides read TGTGCCAGCAGCTTGGGACAGGGGTATGGCTACACCTTC. Translating it yields CASSLGQGYGYTF. The chain recombines TRBV3-1 (or the pseudogene TRBV3-2) with TRBJ1-2, with 10 positions matching TRBD1. Germline-derived CDR1 and CDR2 are LGHDT and YNNKEL (reference sequence). The CDR3 has 13 amino acids. Trimming took 5 bases from V and 5 from J; bases not matched to a gene: 2.

The J gene is TRBJ1-1, the V gene TRBV7-2; a weak D match, TRBD1 (5 bases). The CDR3 is 13 residues long. With 5 bases removed from V and 4 bases from J, the gap between germline ends came to 11 bases. Germline V gene data show CDR1 as SGHTA and CDR2 as FQGNSA. For the CDR3, the DNA is TGTGCCAGCAGCCCCGGGGGTATCACTGAAGCTTTCTTT. Its protein product is CASSPGGITEAFF.

Only a few counts were recorded for this clone. The rearrangement joins TRBV18 to TRBJ1-1; maybe TRBD1 (6 bases). The V end was cut by 8 bases, the J end by 0 bases, with 13 bases between. The CDR3 runs 14 residues. Germline values: CDR1 KGHSH, CDR2 LQKENI. CDR3 protein: CASAEGHMNTEAFF. The CDR3 bases are TGTGCCAGCGCAGAGGGACATATGAACACTGAAGCTTTCTTT.

The rearrangement links TRBV6-2 or TRBV6-3 to TRBJ1-1; maybe TRBD1 (5 bases). The germline CDR1 and CDR2 sequences are MNHEY and SVGEGT. CDR3 length: 17 amino acids. The germline V and J ends were trimmed by 0 bases and 1 base, with 15 bases remaining between them. The CDR3 here is CASSYSLGAGRNTEAFF. The CDR3 bases are TGTGCCAGCAGTTACTCCCTCGGGGCCGGGAGGAACACTGAAGCTTTCTTT.